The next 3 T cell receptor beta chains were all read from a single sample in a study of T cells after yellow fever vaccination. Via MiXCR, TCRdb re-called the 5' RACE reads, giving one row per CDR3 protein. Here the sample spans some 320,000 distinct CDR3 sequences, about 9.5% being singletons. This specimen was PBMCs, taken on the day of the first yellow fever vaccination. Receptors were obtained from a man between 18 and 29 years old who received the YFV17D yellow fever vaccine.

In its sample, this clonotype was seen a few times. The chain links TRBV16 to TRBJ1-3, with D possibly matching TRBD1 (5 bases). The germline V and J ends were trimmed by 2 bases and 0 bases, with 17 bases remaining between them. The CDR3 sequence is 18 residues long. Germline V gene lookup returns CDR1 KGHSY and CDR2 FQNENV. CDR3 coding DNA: TGTGCCAGCAGCCAAACGCAGGGACCTTTTACCTCTGGAAACACCATATATTTT. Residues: CASSQTQGPFTSGNTIYF.

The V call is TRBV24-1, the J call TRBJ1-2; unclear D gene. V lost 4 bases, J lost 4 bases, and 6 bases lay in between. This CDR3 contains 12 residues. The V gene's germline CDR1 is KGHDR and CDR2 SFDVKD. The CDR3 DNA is TGTGCCACCAGTGAACCGGGCTATGGCTACACCTTC. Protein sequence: CATSEPGYGYTF.

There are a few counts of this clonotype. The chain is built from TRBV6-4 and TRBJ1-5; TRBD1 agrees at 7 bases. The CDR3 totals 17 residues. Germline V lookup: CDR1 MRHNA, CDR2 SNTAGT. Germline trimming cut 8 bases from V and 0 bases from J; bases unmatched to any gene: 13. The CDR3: CASFEGAHPYSNQPQHF. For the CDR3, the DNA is TGTGCCAGCTTTGAGGGGGCCCACCCGTATAGCAATCAGCCCCAGCATTTT.